This TCR beta chain was profiled in a study of T cell responses to AZD1222 COVID-19 vaccine. General study findings and limits: Elevations in Spike-specific TCR breadth and depth followed administration of two AZD1222 doses.

CDR1 and CDR2 (germline): SEHNR, FQNEAQ (reference sequence). The J segment lost 7 bases and the V segment lost 5 bases, leaving 6 bases of the junction unmatched. The CDR3 loop spans 15 amino acids. On this clone: The antigen is undetermined.

Profiled with immunoSEQ multiplex PCR; TCRdb holds only in-frame clones, not every one. Seen here are 140,000 to 150,000 clones, 70% to 90% observed once, and the top ten hold roughly 5.4%. The chain is built from TRBV7-9 and TRBJ1-4, with TRBD1 matching over 11 bases. The TCR comes from an adult who received the MenACWY meningococcal vaccine as a control. This sample comprised peripheral blood, obtained 28 days after the second dose of the MenACWY control vaccine. CDR3 DNA: TGTGCCAGCAGCCTAGGACAGGGGGCGGTTGAAAAACTGTTTTTT. This codes for CASSLGQGAVEKLFF. The entire variable domain, with the rest obtained from reference TRBV7-9 and TRBJ1-4, is as follows: DTGVSQNPRHKITKRGQNVTFRCDPISEHNRLYWYRQTLGQGPEFLTYFQNEAQLEKSRLLSDRFSAERPKGSFSTLEIQRTEQGDSAMYLCASSLGQGAVEKLFFGSGTQLSVL.